Listed below are T cell receptor beta chains from one sample, sequenced in a study of cytomegalovirus exposure and HLA in healthy donors. Measured with immunoSEQ multiplex PCR; TCRdb has only the in-frame clones, and not every one. This table has 120,000 or so clones, 82% appearing once. Input material: PBMCs. The receptors stem from a male donor in good health and CMV-seropositive. Both conserved end residues are part of each CDR3. A D gene is named only where the DNA matches it firmly. Only some rows state a clone size, as once, few, many or a class for expanded clones.

j_gene: TRBJ2-7
v_gene: TRBV21-1
d_gene: .
abundance: .
CDR3aa: CASSKKTSGRYEQYF
CDR3nt: TGTGCCAGCAGCAAAAAAACTAGCGGGAGGTACGAGCAGTACTTC

j_gene: TRBJ2-2
v_gene: TRBV18
d_gene: .
abundance: .
CDR3aa: CASSPRDRYVAGELFF
CDR3nt: TGTGCCAGCTCGCCTCGTGACAGATACGTAGCCGGGGAGCTGTTTTTT

j_gene: TRBJ1-5
v_gene: TRBV28
d_gene: .
abundance: .
CDR3aa: CASSLQGLSGIGNQPQHF
CDR3nt: TGTGCCAGCAGTTTACAGGGGCTTTCGGGTATAGGCAATCAGCCCCAGCATTTT

j_gene: TRBJ2-4
v_gene: TRBV4-2
d_gene: .
abundance: .
CDR3aa: CASSHTGKNIQYF
CDR3nt: TGTGCCAGCAGCCATACAGGGAAAAACATTCAGTACTTC

j_gene: TRBJ2-1
v_gene: TRBV10-1
d_gene: .
abundance: .
CDR3aa: CASSEGLPGLVGVDEQFF
CDR3nt: TGCGCCAGCAGTGAGGGACTGCCGGGCCTTGTGGGTGTCGATGAGCAGTTCTTC

j_gene: TRBJ2-5
v_gene: TRBV5-4
d_gene: TRBD1
abundance: .
CDR3aa: CASSPGTGETQYF
CDR3nt: TGTGCCAGCAGCCCCGGGACAGGAGAGACCCAGTACTTC

j_gene: TRBJ1-2
v_gene: TRBV29-1
d_gene: .
abundance: .
CDR3aa: CSVDLLEGFAGYTF
CDR3nt: TGCAGCGTTGACCTCTTAGAGGGCTTCGCTGGCTACACCTTC

j_gene: TRBJ2-7
v_gene: TRBV7-8
d_gene: TRBD1
abundance: once
CDR3aa: CASSLTGDWYEQYF
CDR3nt: TGTGCCAGCAGCTTGACAGGGGATTGGTACGAGCAGTACTTC

j_gene: TRBJ2-1
v_gene: TRBV27
d_gene: .
abundance: few
CDR3aa: CASSLGQPGEQFF
CDR3nt: TGTGCCAGCAGTTTAGGACAGCCTGGGGAGCAGTTCTTC

j_gene: TRBJ2-7
v_gene: TRBV4-3
d_gene: .
abundance: .
CDR3aa: CASSQAAGPSYEQYF
CDR3nt: TGCGCCAGCAGCCAAGCGGCGGGCCCTTCGTACGAGCAGTACTTC

j_gene: TRBJ2-5
v_gene: TRBV2
d_gene: TRBD2
abundance: .
CDR3aa: CASSGIAGAQETQYF
CDR3nt: TGTGCCAGCAGTGGAATAGCGGGAGCTCAAGAGACCCAGTACTTC

j_gene: TRBJ2-2
v_gene: TRBV7-2
d_gene: TRBD2
abundance: .
CDR3aa: CASSLLAGNAGELFF
CDR3nt: TGTGCCAGCAGCTTACTAGCGGGAAATGCCGGGGAGCTGTTTTTT

j_gene: TRBJ2-1
v_gene: TRBV28
d_gene: .
abundance: few
CDR3aa: CASSWPGQYNEQFF
CDR3nt: TGTGCCAGCAGTTGGCCAGGGCAGTACAATGAGCAGTTCTTC

j_gene: TRBJ1-5
v_gene: TRBV5-5
d_gene: TRBD1
abundance: .
CDR3aa: CASSMDRGRGNQPQHF
CDR3nt: TGTGCCAGCAGCATGGACAGGGGAAGGGGCAATCAGCCCCAGCATTTT

j_gene: TRBJ1-1
v_gene: TRBV18
d_gene: TRBD1
abundance: .
CDR3aa: CASSPGTGVPTEAFF
CDR3nt: TGTGCCAGCTCACCTGGGACAGGGGTGCCCACTGAAGCTTTCTTT

j_gene: TRBJ2-3
v_gene: TRBV29-1
d_gene: .
abundance: .
CDR3aa: CSVLRQGTDTQYF
CDR3nt: TGCAGCGTTTTAAGACAGGGCACAGATACGCAGTATTTT

j_gene: TRBJ1-5
v_gene: TRBV7-8
d_gene: .
abundance: .
CDR3aa: CASRPGGEFGPQHF
CDR3nt: TGTGCCAGCAGACCGGGGGGGGAATTTGGGCCCCAGCATTTT

j_gene: TRBJ2-7
v_gene: TRBV5-1
d_gene: .
abundance: .
CDR3aa: CASSLSGTRDEQYF
CDR3nt: TGCGCCAGCAGCTTGTCCGGGACTCGAGACGAGCAGTACTTC

j_gene: TRBJ2-2
v_gene: TRBV7-9
d_gene: .
abundance: once
CDR3aa: CASGYPGFSGELFF
CDR3nt: TGTGCCAGCGGCTATCCGGGTTTTTCCGGGGAGCTGTTTTTT

j_gene: TRBJ1-4
v_gene: TRBV5-6
d_gene: .
abundance: .
CDR3aa: CASSLQGWDEKLFF
CDR3nt: TGTGCCAGCAGCTTGCAGGGGTGGGATGAAAAACTGTTTTTT

j_gene: TRBJ1-1
v_gene: TRBV7-9
d_gene: .
abundance: .
CDR3aa: CASSSRRGVNTEAFF
CDR3nt: TGTGCCAGCAGCTCGCGCAGGGGCGTGAACACTGAAGCTTTCTTT

j_gene: TRBJ1-3
v_gene: TRBV10-3
d_gene: .
abundance: few
CDR3aa: CAATGHASGNTIYF
CDR3nt: TGTGCCGCCACAGGACACGCCTCTGGAAACACCATATATTTT